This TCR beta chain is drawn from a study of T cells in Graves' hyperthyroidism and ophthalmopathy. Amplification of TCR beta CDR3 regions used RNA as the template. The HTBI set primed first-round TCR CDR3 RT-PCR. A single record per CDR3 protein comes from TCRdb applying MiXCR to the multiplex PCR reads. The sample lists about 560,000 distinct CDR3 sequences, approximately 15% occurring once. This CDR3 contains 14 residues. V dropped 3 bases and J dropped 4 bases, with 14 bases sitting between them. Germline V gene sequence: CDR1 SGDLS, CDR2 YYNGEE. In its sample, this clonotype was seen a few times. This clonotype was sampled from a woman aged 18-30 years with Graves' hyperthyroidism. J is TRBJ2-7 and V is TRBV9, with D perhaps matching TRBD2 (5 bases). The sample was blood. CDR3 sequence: CASSDGLDVYEQYF. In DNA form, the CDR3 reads TGTGCCAGCAGCGACGGACTGGACGTTTACGAGCAGTACTTC.